These T cell receptor beta chains were read from a single sample in a study of OX40 agonist ivuxolimab in advanced cancers. Only in-frame clones appear in the TCRdb table, and some are missing; sequencing was by immunoSEQ multiplex PCR. The table lists over 80,000 clones, about 80% of them singletons. Sample: CD4+ or CD8+ T cells sorted from blood, taken in a trial of the OX40 agonist ivuxolimab. The receptors come from an adult with an advanced solid tumor such as melanoma, head and neck, liver or kidney cancer. CDR3s include the opening cysteine and the closing phenylalanine or tryptophan. D genes are given only for firm matches. Clone size is stated in some rows and not others, as once, few, many or a class when expanded.

clone_size: -
d_call: -
v_call: TRBV6-6
j_call: TRBJ1-6
cdr3_aa: CASSYYPPRASPLHF
cdr3_nt: TGTGCCAGCAGTTACTACCCACCTAGGGCTTCACCCCTCCACTTT

clone_size: -
d_call: -
v_call: TRBV7-9
j_call: TRBJ2-1
cdr3_aa: CASSSQTFNMDNEQFF
cdr3_nt: TGTGCCAGCAGCTCTCAAACGTTCAACATGGACAATGAGCAGTTCTTC

clone_size: few
d_call: -
v_call: TRBV7-2
j_call: TRBJ1-2
cdr3_aa: CASTLDRSSYGYTF
cdr3_nt: TGTGCCAGCACCCTTGACAGGTCCTCCTATGGCTACACCTTC

clone_size: -
d_call: TRBD1
v_call: TRBV7-8
j_call: TRBJ1-5
cdr3_aa: CASSVNRGSGNQPQHF
cdr3_nt: TGTGCCAGCAGCGTTAACAGGGGGAGCGGCAATCAGCCCCAGCATTTT

clone_size: -
d_call: -
v_call: TRBV19
j_call: TRBJ1-1
cdr3_aa: CASKASGNTEAFF
cdr3_nt: TGTGCCAGTAAAGCTTCCGGGAACACTGAAGCTTTCTTT

clone_size: -
d_call: -
v_call: TRBV27
j_call: TRBJ2-7
cdr3_aa: CASSFGQIYEQYF
cdr3_nt: TGTGCCAGCAGTTTTGGGCAGATCTACGAGCAGTACTTC

clone_size: many
d_call: -
v_call: TRBV27
j_call: TRBJ2-7
cdr3_aa: CASSLISRVNEQYF
cdr3_nt: TGTGCCAGCAGTTTAATCAGCAGGGTGAACGAGCAGTACTTC

clone_size: -
d_call: TRBD1
v_call: TRBV6-6
j_call: TRBJ1-3
cdr3_aa: CASSQTGGSGNTIYF
cdr3_nt: TGTGCCAGCAGTCAGACAGGGGGCTCTGGAAACACCATATATTTT

clone_size: few
d_call: -
v_call: TRBV30
j_call: TRBJ1-4
cdr3_aa: CAWTGEEKLFF
cdr3_nt: TGTGCCTGGACCGGTGAGGAAAAACTGTTTTTT

clone_size: few
d_call: TRBD1
v_call: TRBV7-2
j_call: TRBJ1-2
cdr3_aa: CASSLNRGDYGYTF
cdr3_nt: TGTGCCAGCAGCTTAAACAGGGGGGACTATGGCTACACCTTC

clone_size: -
d_call: TRBD2
v_call: TRBV7-2
j_call: TRBJ2-5
cdr3_aa: CASSVALLAGHQETQYF
cdr3_nt: TGTGCCAGCAGCGTAGCGCTACTAGCGGGCCACCAAGAGACCCAGTACTTC

clone_size: -
d_call: -
v_call: TRBV5-1
j_call: TRBJ1-3
cdr3_aa: CASSSPGAGNTIYF
cdr3_nt: TGCGCCAGCAGCTCCCCAGGGGCTGGAAACACCATATATTTT

clone_size: once
d_call: TRBD2
v_call: TRBV5-1
j_call: TRBJ2-1
cdr3_aa: CASFEGTSSYNEQFF
cdr3_nt: TGCGCCAGTTTCGAGGGGACTAGCTCCTACAATGAGCAGTTCTTC

clone_size: -
d_call: TRBD2
v_call: TRBV6-6
j_call: TRBJ2-1
cdr3_aa: CASSSPGLAGINEQFF
cdr3_nt: TGTGCCAGCAGTAGCCCGGGACTAGCGGGAATCAATGAGCAGTTCTTC

clone_size: -
d_call: -
v_call: TRBV18
j_call: TRBJ2-7
cdr3_aa: CASSPSSYEQYF
cdr3_nt: TGTGCCAGCTCACCGAGCTCCTACGAGCAGTACTTC

clone_size: -
d_call: -
v_call: TRBV9
j_call: TRBJ1-1
cdr3_aa: CASSVVYGNTEAFF
cdr3_nt: TGTGCCAGCAGCGTAGTTTACGGGAACACTGAAGCTTTCTTT

clone_size: -
d_call: -
v_call: TRBV6-6
j_call: TRBJ1-2
cdr3_aa: CASSYIGDKYTF
cdr3_nt: TGTGCCAGCAGTTACATTGGGGACAAATACACCTTC

clone_size: -
d_call: -
v_call: TRBV11-2
j_call: TRBJ1-2
cdr3_aa: CASSMTDSYGYTF
cdr3_nt: TGTGCCAGCAGCATGACAGATTCCTATGGCTACACCTTC

clone_size: -
d_call: -
v_call: TRBV2
j_call: TRBJ1-3
cdr3_aa: CASRTTTYSGNTIYF
cdr3_nt: TGTGCCAGCAGAACAACTACCTACTCTGGAAACACCATATATTTT

clone_size: -
d_call: -
v_call: TRBV7-6
j_call: TRBJ2-2
cdr3_aa: CASSLVQGGTGELFF
cdr3_nt: TGTGCCAGCAGCTTAGTTCAGGGCGGCACCGGGGAGCTGTTTTTT

clone_size: few
d_call: -
v_call: TRBV4-1
j_call: TRBJ2-3
cdr3_aa: CASSQDEGRGDTQYF
cdr3_nt: TGCGCCAGCAGCCAAGACGAAGGAAGGGGAGATACGCAGTATTTT

clone_size: -
d_call: -
v_call: TRBV27
j_call: TRBJ2-2
cdr3_aa: CASSLSRGNTGELFF
cdr3_nt: TGTGCCAGCAGTTTAAGTCGGGGGAACACCGGGGAGCTGTTTTTT

clone_size: -
d_call: -
v_call: TRBV20-1
j_call: TRBJ2-3
cdr3_aa: CSAYISDTQYF
cdr3_nt: TGCAGTGCTTATATTTCAGATACGCAGTATTTT

clone_size: -
d_call: -
v_call: TRBV19
j_call: TRBJ1-1
cdr3_aa: CASSVRGEATEAFF
cdr3_nt: TGTGCCAGTAGTGTGCGGGGAGAGGCCACTGAAGCTTTCTTT

clone_size: -
d_call: -
v_call: TRBV27
j_call: TRBJ1-5
cdr3_aa: CASSLSGRVFNQPQHF
cdr3_nt: TGTGCCAGCAGTTTATCTGGCAGGGTGTTCAATCAGCCCCAGCATTTT

clone_size: -
d_call: -
v_call: TRBV19
j_call: TRBJ1-1
cdr3_aa: CASSLQNTEAFF
cdr3_nt: TGTGCCAGTAGTCTCCAGAACACTGAAGCTTTCTTT

clone_size: -
d_call: TRBD1
v_call: TRBV15
j_call: TRBJ2-1
cdr3_aa: CATSRPGQGAREQFF
cdr3_nt: TGTGCCACCAGCAGACCGGGACAGGGGGCGCGTGAGCAGTTCTTC

clone_size: once
d_call: -
v_call: TRBV6-1
j_call: TRBJ1-4
cdr3_aa: CASSEAGHAGEKLFF
cdr3_nt: TGTGCCAGCAGTGAAGCGGGACACGCTGGTGAAAAACTGTTTTTT

clone_size: -
d_call: TRBD2
v_call: TRBV7-9
j_call: TRBJ2-1
cdr3_aa: CASSLVTRGGWDEQFF
cdr3_nt: TGTGCCAGCAGCTTGGTGACGCGGGGGGGCTGGGATGAGCAGTTCTTC

clone_size: few
d_call: -
v_call: TRBV12-5
j_call: TRBJ2-7
cdr3_aa: CASGSYHPPQRASYEQYF
cdr3_nt: TGTGCTAGTGGTTCTTACCACCCCCCCCAGCGGGCCTCCTACGAGCAGTACTTC

clone_size: once
d_call: -
v_call: TRBV4-2
j_call: TRBJ2-5
cdr3_aa: CASSQDRGAVQETQYF
cdr3_nt: TGTGCCAGCAGCCAAGATCGCGGGGCGGTCCAAGAGACCCAGTACTTC

clone_size: -
d_call: -
v_call: TRBV9
j_call: TRBJ1-1
cdr3_aa: CASSVAPVTGKNTEAFF
cdr3_nt: TGTGCCAGCAGCGTCGCCCCCGTTACAGGGAAGAACACTGAAGCTTTCTTT

clone_size: -
d_call: -
v_call: TRBV27
j_call: TRBJ2-1
cdr3_aa: CASSPLWRAHNEQFF
cdr3_nt: TGTGCCAGCAGCCCCCTGTGGCGGGCGCACAATGAGCAGTTCTTC

clone_size: few
d_call: -
v_call: TRBV19
j_call: TRBJ2-3
cdr3_aa: CATRWGIDTQYF
cdr3_nt: TGTGCCACAAGATGGGGGATTGATACGCAGTATTTT

clone_size: -
d_call: -
v_call: TRBV5-8
j_call: TRBJ1-4
cdr3_aa: CASRPRVGEKLFF
cdr3_nt: TGTGCCAGCAGACCCAGGGTCGGCGAAAAACTGTTTTTT

clone_size: -
d_call: TRBD1
v_call: TRBV19
j_call: TRBJ1-5
cdr3_aa: CASSAGQGGNQPQHF
cdr3_nt: TGTGCCAGTAGTGCGGGACAGGGGGGCAATCAGCCCCAGCATTTT

clone_size: -
d_call: TRBD1
v_call: TRBV6-6
j_call: TRBJ1-2
cdr3_aa: CASSLPTGGYGYTF
cdr3_nt: TGTGCCAGCAGTTTACCGACAGGGGGATATGGCTACACCTTC

clone_size: -
d_call: TRBD2
v_call: TRBV9
j_call: TRBJ2-3
cdr3_aa: CASSVVGSGGASDTQYF
cdr3_nt: TGTGCCAGCAGCGTAGTAGGTAGCGGGGGGGCTTCGGATACGCAGTATTTT

clone_size: -
d_call: -
v_call: TRBV6-4
j_call: TRBJ2-1
cdr3_aa: CASSDSSGTRPNSYNEQFF
cdr3_nt: TGTGCCAGCAGTGACTCCAGCGGTACTAGGCCAAATTCCTACAATGAGCAGTTCTTC

clone_size: -
d_call: -
v_call: TRBV6-4
j_call: TRBJ1-1
cdr3_aa: CASSEHRGTEAFF
cdr3_nt: TGTGCCAGCAGTGAACATCGCGGTACTGAAGCTTTCTTT

clone_size: -
d_call: TRBD1
v_call: TRBV27
j_call: TRBJ2-5
cdr3_aa: CASSLVTGRLETQYF
cdr3_nt: TGTGCCAGCAGTTTAGTGACAGGGCGACTAGAGACCCAGTACTTC

clone_size: once
d_call: TRBD1
v_call: TRBV7-2
j_call: TRBJ1-4
cdr3_aa: CASSFTGGLNEKLFF
cdr3_nt: TGTGCCAGCAGTTTTACAGGGGGACTTAATGAAAAACTGTTTTTT

clone_size: -
d_call: -
v_call: TRBV7-8
j_call: TRBJ2-3
cdr3_aa: CASSFRELPPGHLSTDTQYF
cdr3_nt: TGTGCCAGCAGCTTCCGTGAACTTCCTCCGGGACACCTATCCACAGATACGCAGTATTTT

clone_size: -
d_call: TRBD1
v_call: TRBV9
j_call: TRBJ1-2
cdr3_aa: CASSDPGQGSYGYTF
cdr3_nt: TGTGCCAGCAGCGACCCGGGACAGGGGTCGTATGGCTACACCTTC

clone_size: -
d_call: -
v_call: TRBV9
j_call: TRBJ2-1
cdr3_aa: CASSVDPEAGRKSYNEQFF
cdr3_nt: TGTGCCAGCAGCGTCGATCCCGAAGCGGGCCGGAAATCCTACAATGAGCAGTTCTTC

clone_size: -
d_call: TRBD2
v_call: TRBV2
j_call: TRBJ2-7
cdr3_aa: CASSQGLAGKFSYEQYF
cdr3_nt: TGTGCCAGCAGTCAGGGACTAGCGGGGAAGTTCTCCTACGAGCAGTACTTC

clone_size: -
d_call: -
v_call: TRBV14
j_call: TRBJ2-1
cdr3_aa: CASSQDISSYNEQFF
cdr3_nt: TGTGCCAGCAGCCAAGACATCAGCTCCTACAATGAGCAGTTCTTC

clone_size: medium-sized
d_call: -
v_call: TRBV1
j_call: TRBJ2-7
cdr3_aa: CTSSQAPGSYYREQYF
cdr3_nt: TGCACCAGCAGCCAAGCACCCGGGAGCTATTACCGCGAGCAGTACTTC

clone_size: -
d_call: -
v_call: TRBV5-5
j_call: TRBJ2-3
cdr3_aa: CASSFGVTDTQYF
cdr3_nt: TGTGCCAGCAGCTTTGGGGTGACAGATACGCAGTATTTT

clone_size: -
d_call: -
v_call: TRBV4-3
j_call: TRBJ1-5
cdr3_aa: CASSQVEGNQPQHF
cdr3_nt: TGCGCCAGCAGCCAGGTGGAGGGCAATCAGCCCCAGCATTTT

clone_size: -
d_call: -
v_call: TRBV19
j_call: TRBJ2-7
cdr3_aa: CASSIREEQYF
cdr3_nt: TGTGCCAGTAGTATCCGGGAAGAGCAGTACTTC

clone_size: -
d_call: TRBD1
v_call: TRBV19
j_call: TRBJ1-1
cdr3_aa: CASSPRTGSEAFF
cdr3_nt: TGTGCCAGTAGTCCCAGGACAGGTTCGGAAGCTTTCTTT

clone_size: -
d_call: TRBD1
v_call: TRBV9
j_call: TRBJ2-3
cdr3_aa: CASSVGGGYQDTQYF
cdr3_nt: TGTGCCAGCAGCGTAGGAGGGGGCTATCAAGATACGCAGTATTTT

clone_size: -
d_call: -
v_call: TRBV6-5
j_call: TRBJ2-3
cdr3_aa: CASSGTISSTDTQYF
cdr3_nt: TGTGCCAGCAGCGGCACGATTTCTAGCACAGATACGCAGTATTTT

clone_size: -
d_call: -
v_call: TRBV13
j_call: TRBJ1-3
cdr3_aa: CASSFTGTKAGNTIYF
cdr3_nt: TGTGCCAGCAGCTTTACTGGCACCAAGGCCGGAAACACCATATATTTT

clone_size: -
d_call: -
v_call: TRBV14
j_call: TRBJ2-1
cdr3_aa: CASSQGLSVNEQFF
cdr3_nt: TGTGCCAGCAGCCAAGGCCTTAGCGTCAATGAGCAGTTCTTC

clone_size: once
d_call: -
v_call: TRBV7-9
j_call: TRBJ1-1
cdr3_aa: CASSLNRNTEAFF
cdr3_nt: TGTGCCAGCAGCTTAAACCGGAACACTGAAGCTTTCTTT